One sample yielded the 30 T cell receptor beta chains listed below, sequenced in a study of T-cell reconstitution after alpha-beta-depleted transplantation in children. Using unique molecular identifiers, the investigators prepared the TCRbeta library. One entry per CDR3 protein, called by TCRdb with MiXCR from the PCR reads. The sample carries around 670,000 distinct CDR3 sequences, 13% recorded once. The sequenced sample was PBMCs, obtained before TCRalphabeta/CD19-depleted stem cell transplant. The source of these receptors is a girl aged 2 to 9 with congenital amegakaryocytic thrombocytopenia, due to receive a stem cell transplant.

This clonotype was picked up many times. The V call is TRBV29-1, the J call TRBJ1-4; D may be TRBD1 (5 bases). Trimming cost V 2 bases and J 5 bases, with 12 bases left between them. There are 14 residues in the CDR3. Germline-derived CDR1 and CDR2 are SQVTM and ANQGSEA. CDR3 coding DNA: TGCAGCGTTGAAACGACGGGGGGGAATGAAAAACTGTTTTTT. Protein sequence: CSVETTGGNEKLFF.

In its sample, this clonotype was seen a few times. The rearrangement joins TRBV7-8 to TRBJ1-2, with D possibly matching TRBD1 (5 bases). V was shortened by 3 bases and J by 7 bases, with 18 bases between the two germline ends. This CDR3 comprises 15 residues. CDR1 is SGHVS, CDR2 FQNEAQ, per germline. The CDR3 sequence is CASSFGPKVGGGYTF. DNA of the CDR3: TGTGCCAGCAGCTTTGGGCCGAAGGTTGGGGGTGGCTACACCTTC.

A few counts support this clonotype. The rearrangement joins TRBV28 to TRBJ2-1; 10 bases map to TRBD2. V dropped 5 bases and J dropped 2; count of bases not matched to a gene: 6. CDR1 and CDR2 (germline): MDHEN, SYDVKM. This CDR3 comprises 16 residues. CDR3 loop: CASSPWGTSAYNEQFF. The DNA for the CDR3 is TGTGCCAGCAGTCCCTGGGGGACTAGCGCCTACAATGAGCAGTTCTTC.

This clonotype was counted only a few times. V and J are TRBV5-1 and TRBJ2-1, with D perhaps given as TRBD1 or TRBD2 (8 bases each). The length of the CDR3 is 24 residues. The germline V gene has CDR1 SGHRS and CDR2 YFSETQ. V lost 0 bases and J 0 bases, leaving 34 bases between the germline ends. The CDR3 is CASSLVRTGTSGRMVPSSYNEQFF. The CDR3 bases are TGCGCCAGCAGCTTGGTTAGGACAGGGACGAGCGGGAGAATGGTTCCTAGCTCCTACAATGAGCAGTTCTTC.

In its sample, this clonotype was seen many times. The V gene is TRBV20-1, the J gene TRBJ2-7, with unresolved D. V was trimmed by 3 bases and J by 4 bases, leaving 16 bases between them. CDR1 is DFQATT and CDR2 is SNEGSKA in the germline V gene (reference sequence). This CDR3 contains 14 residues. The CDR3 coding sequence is TGCAGTGCTAGCCAGGCCCAATCCTATTACGAGCAGTACTTC. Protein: CSASQAQSYYEQYF.

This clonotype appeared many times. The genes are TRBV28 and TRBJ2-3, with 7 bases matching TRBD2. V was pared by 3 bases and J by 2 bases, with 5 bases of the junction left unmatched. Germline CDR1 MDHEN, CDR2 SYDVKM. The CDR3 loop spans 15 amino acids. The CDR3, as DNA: TGTGCCAGCAGTTTGACTAGCAGCTACACAGATACGCAGTATTTT. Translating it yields CASSLTSSYTDTQYF.

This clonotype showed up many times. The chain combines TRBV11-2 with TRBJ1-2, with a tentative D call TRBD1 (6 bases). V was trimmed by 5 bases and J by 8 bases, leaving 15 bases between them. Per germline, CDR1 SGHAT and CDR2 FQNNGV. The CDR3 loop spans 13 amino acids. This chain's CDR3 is CASSTSGVYGYTF. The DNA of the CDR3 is TGTGCCAGCAGCACATCAGGGGTTTACGGCTACACCTTC.

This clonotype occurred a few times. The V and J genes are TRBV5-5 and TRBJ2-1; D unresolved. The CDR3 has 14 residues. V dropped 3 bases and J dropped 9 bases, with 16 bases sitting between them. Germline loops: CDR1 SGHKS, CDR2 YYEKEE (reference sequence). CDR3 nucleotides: TGTGCCAGCAGCTCGCAAAAAGGAGAAACTGAGCAGTTCTTC. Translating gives CASSSQKGETEQFF.

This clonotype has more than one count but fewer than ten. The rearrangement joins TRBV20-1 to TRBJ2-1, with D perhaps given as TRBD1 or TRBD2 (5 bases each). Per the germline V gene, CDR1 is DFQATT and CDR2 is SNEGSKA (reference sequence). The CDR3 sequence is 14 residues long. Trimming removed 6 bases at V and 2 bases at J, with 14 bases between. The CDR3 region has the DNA TGCAGTGCCCAACGGGACCCTGCCTACAATGAGCAGTTCTTC. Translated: CSAQRDPAYNEQFF.

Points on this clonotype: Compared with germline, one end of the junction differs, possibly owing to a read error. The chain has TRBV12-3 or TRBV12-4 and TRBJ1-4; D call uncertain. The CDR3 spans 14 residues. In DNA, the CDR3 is TGTCCCAGCAGTTTAGAGGCAACTAATGAAAAACTGTTTTTT. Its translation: CPSSLEATNEKLFF.

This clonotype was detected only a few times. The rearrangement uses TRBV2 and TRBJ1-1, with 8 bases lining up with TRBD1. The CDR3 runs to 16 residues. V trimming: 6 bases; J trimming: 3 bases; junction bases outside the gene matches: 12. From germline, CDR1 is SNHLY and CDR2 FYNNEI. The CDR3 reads CASRGSGGKRDTEAFF. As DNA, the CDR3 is TGTGCCAGCAGGGGATCAGGGGGCAAGAGGGACACTGAAGCTTTCTTT.

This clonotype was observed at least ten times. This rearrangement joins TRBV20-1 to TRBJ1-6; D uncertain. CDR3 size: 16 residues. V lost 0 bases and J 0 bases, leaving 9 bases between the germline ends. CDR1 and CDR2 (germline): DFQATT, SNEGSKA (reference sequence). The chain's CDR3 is CSARDLESSYNSPLHF. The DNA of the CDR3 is TGCAGTGCTAGAGATTTAGAAAGCTCCTATAATTCACCCCTCCACTTT.

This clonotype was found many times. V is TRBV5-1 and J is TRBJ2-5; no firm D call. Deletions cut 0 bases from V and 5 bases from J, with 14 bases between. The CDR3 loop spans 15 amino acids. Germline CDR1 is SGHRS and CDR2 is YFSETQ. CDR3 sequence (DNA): TGCGCCAGCAGCTTGGAATGGTCGCGCCGGGAGACCCAGTACTTC. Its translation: CASSLEWSRRETQYF.

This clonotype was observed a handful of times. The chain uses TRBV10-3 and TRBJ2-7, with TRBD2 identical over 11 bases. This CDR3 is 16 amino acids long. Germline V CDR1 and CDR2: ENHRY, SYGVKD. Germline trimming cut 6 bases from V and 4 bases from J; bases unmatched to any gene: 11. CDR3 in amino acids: CAISLSGLADSYEQYF. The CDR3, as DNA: TGTGCCATCAGCCTTTCGGGACTAGCGGATTCTTACGAGCAGTACTTC.

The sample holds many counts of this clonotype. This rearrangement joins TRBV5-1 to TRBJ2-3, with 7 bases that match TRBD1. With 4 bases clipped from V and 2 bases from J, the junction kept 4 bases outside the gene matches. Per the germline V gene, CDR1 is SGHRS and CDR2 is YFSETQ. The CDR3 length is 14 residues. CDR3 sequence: CASSEGQFTDTQYF. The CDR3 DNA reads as TGCGCCAGCAGCGAGGGACAGTTCACAGATACGCAGTATTTT.

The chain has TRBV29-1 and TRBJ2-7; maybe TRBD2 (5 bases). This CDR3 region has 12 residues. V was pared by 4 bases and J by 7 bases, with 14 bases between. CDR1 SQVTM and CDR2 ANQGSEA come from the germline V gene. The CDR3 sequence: CSVAVRSGEQYF. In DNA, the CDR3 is TGCAGCGTTGCAGTCCGTTCGGGGGAGCAGTACTTC.

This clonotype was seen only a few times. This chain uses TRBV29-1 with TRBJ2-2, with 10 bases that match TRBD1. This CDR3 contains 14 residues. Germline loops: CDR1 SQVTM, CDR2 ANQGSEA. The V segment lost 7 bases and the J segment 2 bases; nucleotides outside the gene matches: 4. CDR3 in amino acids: CSADRGRNTGELFF. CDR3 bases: TGCAGCGCTGACAGGGGGCGAAACACCGGGGAGCTGTTTTTT.

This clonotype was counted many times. This CDR3 is CASTGTGDGGYTF. As DNA, the CDR3 is TGCGCCAGCACCGGGACAGGGGATGGTGGCTACACCTTC. The rearrangement links TRBV5-1 to TRBJ1-2, with 10 bases identical to TRBD1. Germline V gives CDR1 SGHRS, CDR2 YFSETQ. V lost 6 bases, J lost 7 bases, and 6 bases stayed unmatched. The CDR3 totals 13 residues.

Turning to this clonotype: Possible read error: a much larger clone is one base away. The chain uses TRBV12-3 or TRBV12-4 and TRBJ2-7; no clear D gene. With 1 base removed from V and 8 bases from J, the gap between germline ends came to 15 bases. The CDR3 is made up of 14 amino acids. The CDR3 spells CASSLGAPLGKQYF. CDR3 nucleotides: TGTGCCAGCAGTTTAGGTGCACCCTTGGGGAAGCAGTACTTC.

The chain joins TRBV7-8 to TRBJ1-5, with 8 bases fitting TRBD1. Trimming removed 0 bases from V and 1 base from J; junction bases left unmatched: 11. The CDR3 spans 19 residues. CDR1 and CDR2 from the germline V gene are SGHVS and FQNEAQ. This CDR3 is CASSLALGQGETSNQPQHF. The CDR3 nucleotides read TGTGCCAGCAGCTTAGCCCTAGGACAGGGTGAGACGAGCAATCAGCCCCAGCATTTT. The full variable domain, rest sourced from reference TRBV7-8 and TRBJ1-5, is GAGVSQSPRYKVAKRGQDVALRCDPISGHVSLFWYQQALGQGPEFLTYFQNEAQLDKSGLPSDRFFAERPEGSVSTLKIQRTQQEDSAVYLCASSLALGQGETSNQPQHFGDGTRLSIL.

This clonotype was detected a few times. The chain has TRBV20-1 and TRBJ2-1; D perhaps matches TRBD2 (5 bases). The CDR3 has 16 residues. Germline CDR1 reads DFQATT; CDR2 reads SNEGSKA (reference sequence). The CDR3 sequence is CSKVSRTGSSYNEQFF. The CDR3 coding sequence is TGCAGCAAAGTTAGTCGGACGGGGAGCTCCTACAATGAGCAGTTCTTC.

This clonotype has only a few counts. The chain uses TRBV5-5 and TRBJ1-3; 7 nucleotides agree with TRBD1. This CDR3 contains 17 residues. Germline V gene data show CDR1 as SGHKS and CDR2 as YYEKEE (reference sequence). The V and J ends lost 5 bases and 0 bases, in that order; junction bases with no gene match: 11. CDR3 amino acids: CASSYTGAANSGNTIYF. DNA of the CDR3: TGTGCCAGCAGTTATACAGGGGCCGCCAACTCTGGAAACACCATATATTTT.

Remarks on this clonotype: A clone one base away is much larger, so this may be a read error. CDR3 DNA sequence: TGTGCCATGAGTGTACACGGGGTGGACACTGAAGCTTTCTTT. Translating gives CAMSVHGVDTEAFF. The chain uses TRBV10-3 and TRBJ1-1; no definite D call. The CDR3 spans 14 residues. CDR1 is ENHRY, CDR2 SYGVKD, per germline.

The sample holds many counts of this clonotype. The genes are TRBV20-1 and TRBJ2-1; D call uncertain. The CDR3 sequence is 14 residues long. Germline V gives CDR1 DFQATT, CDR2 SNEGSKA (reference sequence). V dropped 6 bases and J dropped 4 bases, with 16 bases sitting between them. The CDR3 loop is CSAPAPVLYNEQFF. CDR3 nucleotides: TGCAGTGCCCCGGCACCCGTATTATACAATGAGCAGTTCTTC.

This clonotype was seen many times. The CDR3 loop reads CASSPIASESSYNEQFF. The DNA of the CDR3 is TGCGCCAGCAGTCCAATCGCCTCCGAAAGCTCCTACAATGAGCAGTTCTTC. The chain uses TRBV5-1 and TRBJ2-1; D gene uncertain. V shed 5 bases and J shed 0 bases, with 18 bases lying between them. Germline-derived CDR1 and CDR2 are SGHRS and YFSETQ. There are 17 residues in the CDR3.

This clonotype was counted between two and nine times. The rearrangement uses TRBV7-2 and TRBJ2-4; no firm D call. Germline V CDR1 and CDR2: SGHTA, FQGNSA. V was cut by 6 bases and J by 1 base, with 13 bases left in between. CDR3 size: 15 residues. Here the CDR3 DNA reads TGTGCCAGCAGGGGGATAGGGTACGCCAAAAACATTCAGTACTTC. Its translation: CASRGIGYAKNIQYF.

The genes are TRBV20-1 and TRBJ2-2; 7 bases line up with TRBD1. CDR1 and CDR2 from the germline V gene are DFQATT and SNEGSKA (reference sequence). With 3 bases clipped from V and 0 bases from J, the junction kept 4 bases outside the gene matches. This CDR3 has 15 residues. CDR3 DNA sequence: TGCAGTGCTAGGCCAGGGGGACCGAACACCGGGGAGCTGTTTTTT. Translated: CSARPGGPNTGELFF.

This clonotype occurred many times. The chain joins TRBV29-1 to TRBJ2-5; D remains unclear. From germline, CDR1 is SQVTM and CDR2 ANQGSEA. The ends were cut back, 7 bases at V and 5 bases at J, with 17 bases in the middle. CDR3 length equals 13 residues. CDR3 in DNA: TGCAGCGGGGGATATCTTACCGGGGAGACCCAGTACTTC. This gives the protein CSGGYLTGETQYF. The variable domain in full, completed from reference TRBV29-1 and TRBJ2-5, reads SAVISQKPSRDICQRGTSLTIQCQVDSQVTMMFWYRQQPGQSLTLIATANQGSEATYESGFVIDKFPISRPNLTFSTLTVSNMSPEDSSIYLCSGGYLTGETQYFGPGTRLLVL.

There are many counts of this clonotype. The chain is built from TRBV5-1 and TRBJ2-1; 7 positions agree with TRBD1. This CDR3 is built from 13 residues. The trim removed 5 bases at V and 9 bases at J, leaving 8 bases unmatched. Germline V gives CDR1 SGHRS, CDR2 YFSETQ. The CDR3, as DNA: TGCGCCAGCAGTGTAGACAGGGAGATTGAGCAGTTCTTC. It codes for CASSVDREIEQFF.

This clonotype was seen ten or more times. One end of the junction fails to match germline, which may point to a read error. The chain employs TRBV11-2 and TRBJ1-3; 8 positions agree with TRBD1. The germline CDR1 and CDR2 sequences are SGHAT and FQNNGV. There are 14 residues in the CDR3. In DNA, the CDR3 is TGTGCCAGCAGCCTAGACAGGGGTGGAAACACCATATATTTT. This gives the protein CASSLDRGGNTIYF.